This passage covers 9 T cell receptor beta chains from one sample sequenced in a study of cytomegalovirus exposure and HLA in healthy donors. The PCR used 60 Vbeta and 13 Jbeta primers. Produced via immunoSEQ multiplex PCR; TCRdb's table is partial and in-frame only. The sample holds 89,000 or so clones, about four fifths seen once. Sequences were obtained from PBMCs. The receptors here all came from a man aged 18-30 years in good health and CMV-seropositive.

V usage is TRBV6-4 and J usage is TRBJ2-5; 8 bases match TRBD2. Germline values: CDR1 MRHNA, CDR2 SNTAGT. J gave up 4 bases and V 4 bases, and 8 bases lay outside the gene matches. The CDR3 loop spans 15 amino acids. CDR3 region: CASSVNGGGGETQYF. In DNA form, the CDR3 reads TGTGCCAGCAGTGTGAACGGGGGGGGAGGAGAGACCCAGTACTTC.

The chain uses TRBV5-8 and TRBJ1-1; 9 nucleotides line up with TRBD1. CDR1 is SGHTS, CDR2 YDEGEE, per germline. Trimming cost V 3 bases and J 3 bases; bases outside gene matches: 9. The CDR3 extends over 16 amino acids. The CDR3, as DNA: TGTGCCAGCAGCTACCGGGACAGGGCATTTGACACTGAAGCTTTCTTT. Residues: CASSYRDRAFDTEAFF.

In its sample, this clone ranks as medium-sized. In DNA form, the CDR3 reads TGTGCCAGCAGTCGCAGGGGCTCTGGGGCCAACGTCCTGACTTTC. Protein: CASSRRGSGANVLTF. The chain is built from TRBV6-1 and TRBJ2-6; TRBD1 might be the D (6 bases). V lost 5 bases to trimming and J lost 0 bases, with 8 bases between them. Looked up from germline, CDR1 is MNHNS and CDR2 is SASEGT. The CDR3 runs to 15 residues.

The V and J genes are TRBV29-1 and TRBJ2-7, with 9 bases that match TRBD2. Trimming removed 6 bases from V and 2 bases from J; junction bases left unmatched: 5. The CDR3 runs 13 residues. Germline V gene sequence: CDR1 SQVTM, CDR2 ANQGSEA. CDR3 nucleotide sequence: TGCAGCGTGAGCGGGGGGCCCACCTACGAGCAGTACTTC. Translation: CSVSGGPTYEQYF.

The chain uses TRBV7-2 and TRBJ2-7; 10 bases map to TRBD2. In germline, CDR1 is SGHTA, CDR2 FQGNSA. This CDR3 is 20 amino acids long. J gave up 3 bases and V 0 bases, and 17 bases lay outside the gene matches. The CDR3 loop is CASSLAWGTLAGGRFYEQYF. The CDR3 bases are TGTGCCAGCAGCTTAGCTTGGGGGACTTTAGCGGGGGGCCGGTTCTACGAGCAGTACTTC.

The CDR3 DNA reads TGTGCCAGCACGGCGGGGGGGTCAGATACGCAGTATTTT. Amino acids: CASTAGGSDTQYF. This sequence joins TRBV11-1 and TRBJ2-3; 9 bases agree with TRBD2. Germline V gives CDR1 SGHAT, CDR2 FQDESV (reference sequence). The CDR3 consists of 13 residues. The V gene end was trimmed by 7 bases and the J gene end by 4 bases; junction bases not matched to a gene: 3. Looking up the rest from reference TRBV11-1 and TRBJ2-3 gives the full variable domain: EAEVAQSPRYKITEKSQAVAFWCDPISGHATLYWYRQILGQGPELLVQFQDESVVDDSQLPKDRFSAERLKGVDSTLKIQPAELGDSAMYLCASTAGGSDTQYFGPGTRLTVL.

This rearrangement joins TRBV5-1 to TRBJ2-7; the match to TRBD2 covers 8 bases. J gave up 2 bases and V 5 bases, and 6 bases lay outside the gene matches. Germline values: CDR1 SGHRS, CDR2 YFSETQ. The CDR3 loop spans 14 amino acids. CDR3 nucleotide sequence: TGCGCCAGCAGTCCTACTAGCGGTACCTACGAGCAGTACTTC. Translation: CASSPTSGTYEQYF.

This clone occurred once. The V and J genes are TRBV6-1 and TRBJ1-2; 9 bases agree with TRBD1. V shed 5 bases, J shed 6 bases, and the junction held 7 bases outside the gene matches. The germline V gene encodes CDR1 MNHNS and CDR2 SASEGT. This CDR3 is 14 amino acids long. DNA for the CDR3: TGTGCCAGCAGTCGTCCCGGGACAGGGAATGGCTACACCTTC. Amino acids: CASSRPGTGNGYTF.

The chain uses TRBV7-6 and TRBJ2-5; 11 nucleotides align to TRBD2. CDR1 is SGHVS, CDR2 FNYEAQ, per germline. Unmatched junction bases numbered 13, after V lost 5 bases and J lost 5 bases. This CDR3 is built from 17 residues. For the CDR3, the DNA is TGTGCCAGCAGCCTCGCAAATTTAGCGGGGGGGAGGGAGACCCAGTACTTC. Translated: CASSLANLAGGRETQYF.